This T cell receptor beta chain was documented in a study of cytomegalovirus exposure and HLA in healthy donors. The CDR3 loop spans 14 amino acids. Looked up from germline, CDR1 is MNHEY and CDR2 is SVGAGI. J gave up 5 bases and V 5 bases, and 6 bases lay outside the gene matches. The protocol was immunoSEQ multiplex PCR, while the TCRdb copy is restricted to in-frame clones and leaves out a portion. The sample lists more than 60,000 clones, around 97% occurring once. V is TRBV6-5 and J is TRBJ2-5; 9 nucleotides agree with TRBD1. The TCR sequence derives from a woman aged 18 to 35 in good health and CMV-seropositive. Input material: PBMCs. The CDR3 protein is CASSPDRGEETQYF. The CDR3 coding sequence is TGTGCCAGCAGTCCCGACAGGGGGGAGGAGACCCAGTACTTC.